This T cell receptor (beta chain) was captured in a study of human T cells and chemical hapten exposure. Study-wide results and caveats: No shift was seen in TCRs above 1 in 1000 frequency with DPC sensitization.

CDR3 length equals 17 residues. V gave up 4 bases and J gave up 4 bases; unmatched junction bases: 12. CDR1 is SQVTM and CDR2 is ANQGSEA in the germline V gene. This clonotype was recorded a few times. Its cognate antigen is unknown. Unfractionated whole blood yielded the extracted total RNA. Unique molecular identifiers were linked by the library to individual cDNA molecules. Via MiXCR, TCRdb re-called the reads, giving one row per CDR3 protein. There are about 120,000 distinct CDR3 sequences in the sample; approximately 9% occur only once, and 1.2% to 1.5% lies in the top ten. The chain recombines TRBV29-1 with TRBJ2-2, with 10 bases lining up with TRBD2. The sequence was collected from a human donor in good health. Some clones in this sample may be carry-over from other donors' samples. What was sequenced was whole blood. CDR3 in DNA: TGCAGCGTTGCTAGCGGGGGCCCTTTTTGGGGCACCGGGGAGCTGTTTTTT. The encoded protein is CSVASGGPFWGTGELFF.